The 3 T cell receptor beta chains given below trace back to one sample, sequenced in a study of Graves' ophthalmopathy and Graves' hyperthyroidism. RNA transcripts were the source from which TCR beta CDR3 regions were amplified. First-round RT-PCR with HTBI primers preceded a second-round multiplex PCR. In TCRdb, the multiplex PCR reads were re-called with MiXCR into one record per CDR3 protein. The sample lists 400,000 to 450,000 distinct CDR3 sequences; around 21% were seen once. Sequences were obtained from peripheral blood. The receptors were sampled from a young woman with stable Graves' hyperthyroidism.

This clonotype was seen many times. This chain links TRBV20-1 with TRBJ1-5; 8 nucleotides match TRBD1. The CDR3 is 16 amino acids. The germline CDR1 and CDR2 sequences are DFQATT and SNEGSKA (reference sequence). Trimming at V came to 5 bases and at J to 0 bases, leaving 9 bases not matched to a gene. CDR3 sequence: CSAGDRSPYSNQPQHF. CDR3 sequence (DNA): TGCAGTGCTGGGGACAGGAGCCCCTATAGCAATCAGCCCCAGCATTTT.

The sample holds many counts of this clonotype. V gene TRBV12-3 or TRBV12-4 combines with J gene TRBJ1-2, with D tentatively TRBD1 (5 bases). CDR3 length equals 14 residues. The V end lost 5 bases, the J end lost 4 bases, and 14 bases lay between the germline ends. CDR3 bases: TGTGCCAGCAGTCCGCGGGGGTCGGGCTATGGCTACACCTTC. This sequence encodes CASSPRGSGYGYTF.

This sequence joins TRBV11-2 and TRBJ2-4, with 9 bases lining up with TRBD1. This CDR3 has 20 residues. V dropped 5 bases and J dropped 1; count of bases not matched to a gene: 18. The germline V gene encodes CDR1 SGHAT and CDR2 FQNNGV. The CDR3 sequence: CASSADLFRTGERAKNIQYF. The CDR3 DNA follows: TGTGCCAGCAGCGCCGATCTCTTTAGGACAGGGGAGAGGGCCAAAAACATTCAGTACTTC.